Each of the 3 T cell receptor beta chains below was sequenced from the same sample in a study of blood T cells in healthy people across ages. A J-beta primer mix and a sample-barcoded 5' primer were used in a second PCR of about 6 to 12 cycles. From the 5' RACE reads, TCRdb called clonotypes with MiXCR, one entry per CDR3 protein. The table has roughly 500,000 distinct CDR3 sequences, about 25% seen once. The same sample was also studied in work on T cells of mothers and their children.

Source material: blood. These receptors were collected from a boy under 18 in good health.

The chain couples TRBV5-1 to TRBJ1-6; TRBD1 might be the D (5 bases). Germline CDR1 and CDR2: SGHRS and YFSETQ. The CDR3 contains 14 residues. V was pared by 4 bases and J by 8 bases, with 13 bases between. CDR3 sequence (DNA): TGCGCCAGCAGCCAAGGGGATTTTGATTCACCCCTCCACTTT. The encoded protein is CASSQGDFDSPLHF.

The V call is TRBV27, the J call TRBJ2-5; TRBD1 matches 11 bases. The CDR3 runs 14 residues. CDR1 and CDR2 (germline): MNHEY, SMNVEV (reference sequence). Trimming cost V 6 bases and J 9 bases; bases outside gene matches: 9. The CDR3 loop is CASRGTGGLRAQYF. In DNA, the CDR3 is TGTGCCAGCAGGGGGACAGGGGGTTTACGGGCCCAGTACTTC.

The chain links TRBV28 to TRBJ1-2; no definite D call. V lost 8 bases, J lost 8 bases, and 27 bases lay in between. Germline V gives CDR1 MDHEN, CDR2 SYDVKM. The length of the CDR3 is 16 residues. In nucleotides, the CDR3 is TGTGCCAGCTCCCTGTCCCATAATGGGCCCTCGGGCGGCTACACCTTC. Residues: CASSLSHNGPSGGYTF.